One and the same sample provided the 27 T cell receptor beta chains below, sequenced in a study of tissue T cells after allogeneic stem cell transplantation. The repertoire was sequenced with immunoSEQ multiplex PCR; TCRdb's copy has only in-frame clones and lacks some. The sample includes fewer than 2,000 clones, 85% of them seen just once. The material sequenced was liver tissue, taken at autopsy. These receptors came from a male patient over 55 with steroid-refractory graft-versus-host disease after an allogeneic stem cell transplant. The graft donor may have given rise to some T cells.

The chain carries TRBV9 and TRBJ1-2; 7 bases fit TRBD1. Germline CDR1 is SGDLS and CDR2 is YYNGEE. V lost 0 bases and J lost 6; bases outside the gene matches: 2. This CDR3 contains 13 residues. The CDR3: CASSVATGDGYTF. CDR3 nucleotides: TGTGCCAGCAGCGTAGCAACAGGGGATGGCTACACCTTC.

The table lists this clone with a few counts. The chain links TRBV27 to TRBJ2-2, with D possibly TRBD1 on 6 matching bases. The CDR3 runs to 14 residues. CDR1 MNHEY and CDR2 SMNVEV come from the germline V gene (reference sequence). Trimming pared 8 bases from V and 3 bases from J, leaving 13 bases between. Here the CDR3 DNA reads TGTGCCAGCTCTAAGGCAGGGGACACCGGGGAGCTGTTTTTT. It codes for CASSKAGDTGELFF.

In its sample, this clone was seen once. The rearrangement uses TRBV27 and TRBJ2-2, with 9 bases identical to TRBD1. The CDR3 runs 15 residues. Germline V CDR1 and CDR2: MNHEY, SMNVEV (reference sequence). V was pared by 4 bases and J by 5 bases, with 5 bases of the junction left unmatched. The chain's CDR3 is CASSWTTGGTGELFF. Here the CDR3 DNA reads TGTGCCAGCAGTTGGACGACAGGGGGGACCGGGGAGCTGTTTTTT.

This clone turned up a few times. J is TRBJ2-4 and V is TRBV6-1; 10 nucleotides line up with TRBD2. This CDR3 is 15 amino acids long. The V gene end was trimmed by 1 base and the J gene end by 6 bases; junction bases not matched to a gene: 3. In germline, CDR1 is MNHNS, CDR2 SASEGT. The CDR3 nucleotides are TGTGCCAGCAGTGAAGAAAGCGGGGGGGCAAACATTCAGTACTTC. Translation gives CASSEESGGANIQYF.

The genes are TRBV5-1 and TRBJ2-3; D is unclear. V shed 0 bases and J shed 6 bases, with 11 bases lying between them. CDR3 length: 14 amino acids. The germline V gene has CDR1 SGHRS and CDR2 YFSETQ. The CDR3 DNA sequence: TGCGCCAGCAGCTTGGCGGCGACTGAGGATACGCAGTATTTT. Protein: CASSLAATEDTQYF.

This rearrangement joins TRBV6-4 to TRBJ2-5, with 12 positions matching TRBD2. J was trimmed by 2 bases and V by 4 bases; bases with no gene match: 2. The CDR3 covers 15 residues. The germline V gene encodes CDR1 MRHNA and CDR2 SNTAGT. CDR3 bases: TGTGCCAGCAGTGCCACTAGCGGGGGGCAAGAGACCCAGTACTTC. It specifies CASSATSGGQETQYF.

The CDR3 bases are TGCGCCAGCAGCCAAAATCCACAGGGGAGCTCTGGAAACACCATATATTTT. Residues: CASSQNPQGSSGNTIYF. The chain has TRBV4-1 and TRBJ1-3, with 7 bases matching TRBD1. CDR3 length: 17 amino acids. The V gene end was trimmed by 2 bases and the J gene end by 0 bases; junction bases not matched to a gene: 7. Germline CDR1 MGHRA, CDR2 YSYEKL.

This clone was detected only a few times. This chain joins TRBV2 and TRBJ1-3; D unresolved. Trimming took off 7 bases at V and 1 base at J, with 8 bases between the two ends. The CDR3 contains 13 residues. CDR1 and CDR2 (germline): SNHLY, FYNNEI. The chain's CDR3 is CASNRESGNTIYF. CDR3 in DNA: TGTGCCAGCAATAGGGAATCTGGAAACACCATATATTTT.

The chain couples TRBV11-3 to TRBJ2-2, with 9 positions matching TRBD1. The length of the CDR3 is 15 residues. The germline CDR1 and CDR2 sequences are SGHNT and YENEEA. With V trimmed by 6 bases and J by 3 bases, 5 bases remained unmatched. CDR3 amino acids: CASRRGQGDTGELFF. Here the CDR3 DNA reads TGTGCCAGCAGACGGGGACAGGGCGACACCGGGGAGCTGTTTTTT.

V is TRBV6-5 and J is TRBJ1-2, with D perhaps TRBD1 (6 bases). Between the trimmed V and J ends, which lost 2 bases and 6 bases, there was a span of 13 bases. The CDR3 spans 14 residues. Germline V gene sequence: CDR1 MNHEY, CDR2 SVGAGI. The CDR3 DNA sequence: TGTGCCAGCAGTTACCAAGGGGGACACGATGGCTACACCTTC. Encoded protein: CASSYQGGHDGYTF.

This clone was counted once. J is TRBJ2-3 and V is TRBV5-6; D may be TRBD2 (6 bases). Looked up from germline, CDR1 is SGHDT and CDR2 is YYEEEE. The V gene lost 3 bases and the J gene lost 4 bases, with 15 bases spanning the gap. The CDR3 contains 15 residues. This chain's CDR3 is CASSWGTPGADTQYF. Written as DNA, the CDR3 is TGTGCCAGCAGCTGGGGGACCCCGGGGGCAGATACGCAGTATTTT.

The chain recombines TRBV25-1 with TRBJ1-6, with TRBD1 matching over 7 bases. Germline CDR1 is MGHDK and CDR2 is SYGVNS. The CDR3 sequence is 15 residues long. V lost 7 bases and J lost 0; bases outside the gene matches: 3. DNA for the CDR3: TGTGCCAGCACGGACAGGAGCTCCTATAATTCACCCCTCCACTTT. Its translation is CASTDRSSYNSPLHF.

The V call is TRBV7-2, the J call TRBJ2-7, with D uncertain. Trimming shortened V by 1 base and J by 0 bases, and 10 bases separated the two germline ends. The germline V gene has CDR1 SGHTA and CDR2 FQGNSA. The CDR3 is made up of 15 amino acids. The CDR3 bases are TGTGCCAGCAGCTTAGAAACCTCGAGCTCCTACGAGCAGTACTTC. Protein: CASSLETSSSYEQYF.

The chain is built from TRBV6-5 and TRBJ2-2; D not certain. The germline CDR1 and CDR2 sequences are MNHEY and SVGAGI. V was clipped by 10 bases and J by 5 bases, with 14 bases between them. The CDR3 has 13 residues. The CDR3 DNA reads TGTGCCACCGCCTTATCCGTGACCGGGGAGCTGTTTTTT. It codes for CATALSVTGELFF.

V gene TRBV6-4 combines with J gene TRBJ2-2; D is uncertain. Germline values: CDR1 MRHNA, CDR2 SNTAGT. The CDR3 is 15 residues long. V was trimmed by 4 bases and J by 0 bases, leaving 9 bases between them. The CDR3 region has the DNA TGTGCCAGCAGTGCTGAAGATACGAACACCGGGGAGCTGTTTTTT. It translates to CASSAEDTNTGELFF.

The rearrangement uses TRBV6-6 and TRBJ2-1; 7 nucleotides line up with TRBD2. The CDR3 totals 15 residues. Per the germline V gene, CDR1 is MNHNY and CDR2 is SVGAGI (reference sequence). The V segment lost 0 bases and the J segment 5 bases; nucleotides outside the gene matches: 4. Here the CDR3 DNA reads TGTGCCAGCAGTTACTCATCTAGCGGAGACAATGAGCAGTTCTTC. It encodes CASSYSSSGDNEQFF.

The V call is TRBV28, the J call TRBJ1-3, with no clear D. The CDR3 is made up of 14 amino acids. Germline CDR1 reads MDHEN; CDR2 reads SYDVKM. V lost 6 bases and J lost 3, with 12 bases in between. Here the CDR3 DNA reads TGTGCCAGCAGCGTAGCGGACCGTGGAAACACCATATATTTT. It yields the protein CASSVADRGNTIYF.

The chain's CDR3 is CASSEAPGDDNQPQHF. CDR3 coding DNA: TGTGCCAGCAGTGAAGCGCCAGGGGACGACAATCAGCCCCAGCATTTT. The chain carries TRBV6-1 and TRBJ1-5; weak D call: TRBD1 (6 bases). The germline CDR1 and CDR2 sequences are MNHNS and SASEGT. V was pared by 0 bases and J by 3 bases, with 12 bases between. This CDR3 is built from 16 residues.

CDR3 DNA: TGTGCCAGCAGCCAAGGACTAGCGGGGGGAGAGACCCAGTACTTC. Translation: CASSQGLAGGETQYF. V is TRBV3-1 (or the pseudogene TRBV3-2) and J is TRBJ2-5; 13 nucleotides align to TRBD2. CDR3 size: 15 residues. CDR1 and CDR2 from the germline V gene are LGHDT and YNNKEL (reference sequence). With 1 base clipped from V and 4 bases from J, the junction kept 0 bases outside the gene matches.

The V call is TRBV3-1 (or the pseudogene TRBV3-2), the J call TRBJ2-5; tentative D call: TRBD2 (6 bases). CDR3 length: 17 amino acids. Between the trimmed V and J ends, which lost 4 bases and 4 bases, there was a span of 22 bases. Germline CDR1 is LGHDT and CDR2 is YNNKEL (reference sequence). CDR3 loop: CASSPRAGKHPRETQYF. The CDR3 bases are TGTGCCAGCAGCCCCCGGGCGGGGAAGCACCCTCGAGAGACCCAGTACTTC.

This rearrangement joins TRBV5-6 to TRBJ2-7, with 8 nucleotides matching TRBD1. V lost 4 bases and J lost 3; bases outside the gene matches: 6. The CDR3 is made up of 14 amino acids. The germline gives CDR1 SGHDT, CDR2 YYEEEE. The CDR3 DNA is TGTGCCAGCAGCACCCTAGACAGGGGCTACGAGCAGTACTTC. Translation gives CASSTLDRGYEQYF.

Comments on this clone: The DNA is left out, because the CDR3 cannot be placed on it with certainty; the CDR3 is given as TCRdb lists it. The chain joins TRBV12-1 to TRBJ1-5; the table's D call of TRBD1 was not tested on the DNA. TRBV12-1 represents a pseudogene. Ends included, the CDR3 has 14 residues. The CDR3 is CASSFGQGNQPQHF.

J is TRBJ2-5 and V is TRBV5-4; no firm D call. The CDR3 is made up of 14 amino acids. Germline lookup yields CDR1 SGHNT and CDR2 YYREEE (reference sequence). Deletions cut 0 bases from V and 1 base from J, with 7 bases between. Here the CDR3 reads CASSLGGIQETQYF. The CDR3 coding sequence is TGTGCCAGCAGCTTGGGGGGAATCCAAGAGACCCAGTACTTC.

The CDR3 DNA reads TGTGCCTGGAGGGCCGGACGTTCTTTAGGCAATGAGCAGTTCTTC. Its protein product is CAWRAGRSLGNEQFF. This chain uses TRBV30 with TRBJ2-1; no reliable D call. V was cut by 3 bases and J by 6 bases, with 18 bases left in between. The CDR3 covers 15 residues. Germline V gene data show CDR1 as GTSNPN and CDR2 as SVGIG (reference sequence).

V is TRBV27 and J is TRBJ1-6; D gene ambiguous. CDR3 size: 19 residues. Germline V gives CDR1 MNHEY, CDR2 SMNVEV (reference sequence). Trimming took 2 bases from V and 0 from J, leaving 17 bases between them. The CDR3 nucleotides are TGTGCCAGCAGTTTAGGAAGGGTGTTGGCAGTCTCCTATAATTCACCCCTCCACTTT. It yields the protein CASSLGRVLAVSYNSPLHF.

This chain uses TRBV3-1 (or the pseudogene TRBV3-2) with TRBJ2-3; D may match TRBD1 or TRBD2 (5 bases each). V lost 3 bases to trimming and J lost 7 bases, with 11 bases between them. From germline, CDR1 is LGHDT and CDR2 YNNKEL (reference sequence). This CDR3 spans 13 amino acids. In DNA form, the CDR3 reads TGTGCCAGCAGCCAGGGACCATTTAATACGCAGTATTTT. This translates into CASSQGPFNTQYF.

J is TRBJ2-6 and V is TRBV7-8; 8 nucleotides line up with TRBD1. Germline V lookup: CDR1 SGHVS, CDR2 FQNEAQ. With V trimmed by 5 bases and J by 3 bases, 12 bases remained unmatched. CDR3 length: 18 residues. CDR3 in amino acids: CASSPRFRGRFGANVLTF. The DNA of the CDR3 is TGTGCCAGCAGCCCCCGGTTCAGGGGGCGGTTTGGGGCCAACGTCCTGACTTTC.